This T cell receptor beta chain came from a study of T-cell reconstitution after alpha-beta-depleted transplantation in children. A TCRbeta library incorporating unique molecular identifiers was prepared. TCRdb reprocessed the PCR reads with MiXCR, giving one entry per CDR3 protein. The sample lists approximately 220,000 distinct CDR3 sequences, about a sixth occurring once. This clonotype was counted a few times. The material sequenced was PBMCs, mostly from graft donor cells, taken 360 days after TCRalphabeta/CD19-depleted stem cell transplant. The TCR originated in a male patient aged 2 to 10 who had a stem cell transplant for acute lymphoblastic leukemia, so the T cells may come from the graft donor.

CDR3 bases: TGTGCCAGCAGCCAAGATCCGGCGCCCATCAACAATGAGCAGTTCTTC. It yields the protein CASSQDPAPINNEQFF. This chain links TRBV3-1 with TRBJ2-1, with no clear D. Germline V lookup: CDR1 LGHDT, CDR2 YNNKEL (reference sequence). Trimming removed 0 bases from V and 5 bases from J, with 14 bases in between. The CDR3 spans 16 residues.